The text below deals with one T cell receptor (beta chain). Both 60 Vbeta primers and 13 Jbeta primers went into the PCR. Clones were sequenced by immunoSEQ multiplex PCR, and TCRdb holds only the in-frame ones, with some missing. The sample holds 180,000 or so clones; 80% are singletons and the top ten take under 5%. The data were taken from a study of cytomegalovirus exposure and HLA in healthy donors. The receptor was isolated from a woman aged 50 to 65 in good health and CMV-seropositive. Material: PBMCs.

The CDR3 DNA follows: TGTGCCAGCAGCCCGGGACTAGCGGAAGAGACCCAGTACTTC. Encoded protein: CASSPGLAEETQYF. The chain joins TRBV7-9 to TRBJ2-5, with 11 bases matching TRBD2. Trimming at V came to 5 bases and at J to 3 bases, leaving 2 bases not matched to a gene. The length of the CDR3 is 14 residues. CDR1 and CDR2 from the germline V gene are SEHNR and FQNEAQ (reference sequence).